The 11 T cell receptor beta chains in this list originate from one sample, sequenced in a study of CD8+ T cells in alopecia areata. The treatment denotes: oral pan-JAK inhibitor, 5-10 mg twice daily. Extraction and reverse transcription of RNA yielded cDNA as the sequencing template. The repertoire was sequenced with immunoSEQ multiplex PCR; TCRdb's copy has only in-frame clones and lacks some. The sample includes 75,000 to 100,000 clones, 60% to 80% seen only once; the top ten take around a sixth. The sample was CD8+ T cells sorted from blood, taken at week 44, from a patient treated with tofacitinib. These receptors were collected from a human donor with alopecia areata.

This clone was counted once. The chain carries TRBV19 and TRBJ2-7; TRBD1 agrees at 8 bases. Germline loops: CDR1 LNHDA, CDR2 SQIVND (reference sequence). Losses at the gene ends were 5 bases for V and 4 bases for J; bases not matched to a gene: 7. The CDR3 has 14 residues. CDR3: CASSSTGGAYEQYF. In DNA form, the CDR3 reads TGTGCCAGTAGTTCTACAGGGGGAGCATACGAGCAGTACTTC.

Here the CDR3 reads CASSLDRGGEQFF. In DNA, the CDR3 is TGTGCCAGCAGCTTAGACAGGGGGGGGGAGCAGTTCTTC. The V and J genes are TRBV7-2 and TRBJ2-1; TRBD1 might be the D (8 bases). CDR1 SGHTA and CDR2 FQGNSA come from the germline V gene. V gave up 1 base and J gave up 10 bases, with 11 bases separating them. The CDR3 has 13 residues.

The chain recombines TRBV7-8 with TRBJ1-4, with D unresolved. V was pared by 1 base and J by 6 bases, with 12 bases between. The CDR3 length is 15 residues. Germline CDR1 is SGHVS and CDR2 is FQNEAQ. CDR3 loop: CASSLGPAGDEKLFF. CDR3 in DNA: TGTGCCAGCAGCTTAGGTCCCGCGGGTGATGAAAAACTGTTTTTT.

The J gene is TRBJ1-1, the V gene TRBV10-3; D perhaps matches TRBD1 (6 bases). V dropped 6 bases and J dropped 1 base, with 12 bases sitting between them. Looked up from germline, CDR1 is ENHRY and CDR2 is SYGVKD. The CDR3 covers 14 residues. DNA for the CDR3: TGTGCCATCAGGGAACAGGGAAGGAACACTGAAGCTTTCTTT. It translates to CAIREQGRNTEAFF.

This chain joins TRBV6-5 and TRBJ1-2; D perhaps matches TRBD1 (5 bases). Per the germline V gene, CDR1 is MNHEY and CDR2 is SVGAGI. This CDR3 contains 13 residues. V was shortened by 2 bases and J by 8 bases, with 12 bases between the two germline ends. CDR3 DNA sequence: TGTGCCAGCAGTTACGGTCAGGGAGTGGGCTACACCTTC. Protein sequence: CASSYGQGVGYTF.

This clone has only a few counts. The chain carries TRBV11-2 and TRBJ2-3; maybe TRBD2 (5 bases). Germline CDR1 is SGHAT and CDR2 is FQNNGV. The V and J ends lost 5 bases and 6 bases respectively, with 9 bases between them. This CDR3 is 12 amino acids long. The CDR3 sequence: CASSHPGDTQYF. CDR3 DNA sequence: TGTGCCAGCAGCCATCCGGGGGATACGCAGTATTTT.

The chain joins TRBV27 to TRBJ2-3; a weak D match, TRBD2 (7 bases). The CDR3 extends over 12 amino acids. Germline CDR1 and CDR2: MNHEY and SMNVEV (reference sequence). V lost 3 bases and J 7 bases, leaving 8 bases between the germline ends. The CDR3 spells CASSLGGHTQYF. The CDR3 DNA reads as TGTGCCAGCAGTTTGGGGGGGCATACGCAGTATTTT.

The chain is built from TRBV7-2 and TRBJ1-2; 7 nucleotides align to TRBD1. Germline V gene lookup returns CDR1 SGHTA and CDR2 FQGNSA. The length of the CDR3 is 15 residues. V trimming: 5 bases; J trimming: 2 bases; junction bases outside the gene matches: 8. The CDR3 is CASSPFEGANYGYTF. CDR3 in DNA: TGTGCCAGCAGCCCCTTCGAGGGGGCCAACTATGGCTACACCTTC.

The chain links TRBV7-8 to TRBJ1-4; 8 positions match TRBD1. The ends lost 5 bases at V and 3 bases at J; junction bases unmatched: 11. This CDR3 region has 17 residues. From germline, CDR1 is SGHVS and CDR2 FQNEAQ. In DNA, the CDR3 is TGTGCCAGCAGCCCGGTCCCGGGACAGGCACCTAATGAAAAACTGTTTTTT. Translation gives CASSPVPGQAPNEKLFF.

The sample holds a few counts of this clone. The rearrangement links TRBV28 to TRBJ1-1; D is possibly TRBD1 (6 bases). The CDR3 loop spans 15 amino acids. Trimming stripped 6 bases from V and 2 bases from J, with 16 bases between. The germline CDR1 and CDR2 sequences are MDHEN and SYDVKM. CDR3 nucleotides: TGTGCCAGCAGATTGCTACGGGACACTAACACTGAAGCTTTCTTT. Amino acid sequence: CASRLLRDTNTEAFF.

The V gene is TRBV25-1, the J gene TRBJ2-1, with 7 bases fitting TRBD1. Germline V lookup: CDR1 MGHDK, CDR2 SYGVNS. CDR3 length: 15 residues. J gave up 6 bases and V 10 bases, and 15 bases lay outside the gene matches. The CDR3 DNA follows: TGTGCCACCGATCAAACGGGACACAGGGGCAATGAGCAGTTCTTC. It yields the protein CATDQTGHRGNEQFF. The entire variable domain, with the rest obtained from reference TRBV25-1 and TRBJ2-1, is as follows: EADIYQTPRYLVIGTGKKITLECSQTMGHDKMYWYQQDPGMELHLIHYSYGVNSTEKGDLSSESTVSRIRTEHFPLTLESARPSHTSQYLCATDQTGHRGNEQFFGPGTRLTVL.